The clone carrying this TCR beta chain was counted ten times or more. The sample originates from a study of T cells in Graves' hyperthyroidism and ophthalmopathy. V dropped 6 bases and J dropped 8 bases, with 22 bases sitting between them. The CDR3 has 15 residues. The CDR3 regions of TCR beta were amplified from RNA transcripts. First-round RT-PCR targeting the TCR CDR3 was performed with the HTBI primer set. TCRdb fed the multiplex PCR reads into MiXCR, producing one record per CDR3 protein. This table has 400,000 to 550,000 distinct CDR3 sequences, roughly 14% appearing once. Sequenced sample: blood. V gene TRBV12-3 or TRBV12-4 combines with J gene TRBJ1-2; no reliable D call. This TCR derives from a woman aged 18-35 years with Graves' hyperthyroidism. In DNA, the CDR3 is TGTGCCAGCAGCCCTCCAATTGGACCGTATGGAGGCTACACCTTC. It encodes CASSPPIGPYGGYTF.